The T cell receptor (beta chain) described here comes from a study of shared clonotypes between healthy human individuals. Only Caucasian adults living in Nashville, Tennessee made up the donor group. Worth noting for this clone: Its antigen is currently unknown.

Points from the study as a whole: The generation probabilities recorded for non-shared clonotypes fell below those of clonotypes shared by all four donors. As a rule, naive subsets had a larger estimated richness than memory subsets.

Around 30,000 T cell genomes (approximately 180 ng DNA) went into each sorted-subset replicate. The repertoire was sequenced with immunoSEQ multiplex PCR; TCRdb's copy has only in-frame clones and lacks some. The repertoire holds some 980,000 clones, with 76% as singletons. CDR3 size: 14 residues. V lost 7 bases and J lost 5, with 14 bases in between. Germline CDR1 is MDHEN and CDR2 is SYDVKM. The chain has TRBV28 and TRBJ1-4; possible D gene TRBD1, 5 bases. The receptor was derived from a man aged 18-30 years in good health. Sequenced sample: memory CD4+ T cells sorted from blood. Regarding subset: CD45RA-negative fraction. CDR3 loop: CASTHFRGNEKLFF. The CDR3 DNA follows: TGTGCCAGCACCCATTTCCGGGGGAATGAAAAACTGTTTTTT.